This is a list of T cell receptor beta chains from one sample in a study of OX40 agonist ivuxolimab in advanced cancers. Produced via immunoSEQ multiplex PCR; TCRdb's table is partial and in-frame only. This sample yields 70,000 to 95,000 clones, of which around 80% are seen a single time; approximately 6.3% belongs to the top ten. Specimen: CD4+ or CD8+ T cells sorted from blood, collected in a trial of the OX40 agonist ivuxolimab. These receptors were collected from an adult with an advanced solid tumor such as melanoma, head and neck, liver or kidney cancer. Each CDR3 is given with its conserved first and last residue. The order of the fields is J gene, clone size, V gene, D gene, CDR3 protein, CDR3 DNA. D genes are given only for firm matches. Clone sizes are given selectively: once, few, many, or a class where the clone is expanded.

J gene: TRBJ1-6
clone size: NA
V gene: TRBV19
D gene: NA
CDR3 protein: CASSPAEFSPLHF
CDR3 DNA: TGTGCCAGTAGTCCCGCTGAGTTTTCACCCCTCCACTTT

J gene: TRBJ2-1
clone size: few
V gene: TRBV5-1
D gene: NA
CDR3 protein: CASSLVPGIKYNEQFF
CDR3 DNA: TGCGCCAGCAGCTTAGTCCCCGGGATAAAATACAATGAGCAGTTCTTC

J gene: TRBJ1-1
clone size: few
V gene: TRBV7-8
D gene: TRBD1
CDR3 protein: CASSPRTGWTQNTEAFF
CDR3 DNA: TGTGCCAGCAGCCCCCGGACAGGGTGGACCCAGAACACTGAAGCTTTCTTT

J gene: TRBJ2-4
clone size: NA
V gene: TRBV11-2
D gene: NA
CDR3 protein: CASSFGRLTKNIQYF
CDR3 DNA: TGTGCCAGCAGCTTTGGGAGGCTGACCAAAAACATTCAGTACTTC

J gene: TRBJ2-5
clone size: NA
V gene: TRBV6-5
D gene: TRBD1
CDR3 protein: CASSRDRGPGEQYF
CDR3 DNA: TGTGCCAGCAGTCGGGACAGGGGGCCGGGGGAGCAGTACTTC

J gene: TRBJ2-1
clone size: NA
V gene: TRBV7-9
D gene: NA
CDR3 protein: CASSLALYNEQFF
CDR3 DNA: TGTGCCAGCAGCTTAGCGCTGTACAATGAGCAGTTCTTC

J gene: TRBJ2-3
clone size: NA
V gene: TRBV29-1
D gene: NA
CDR3 protein: CSGDPGGTDTQYF
CDR3 DNA: TGCAGCGGTGACCCAGGAGGCACAGATACGCAGTATTTT

J gene: TRBJ1-1
clone size: NA
V gene: TRBV19
D gene: NA
CDR3 protein: CASTTTGTGRFTEAFF
CDR3 DNA: TGTGCCAGTACCACAACCGGGACGGGGAGATTCACTGAAGCTTTCTTT

J gene: TRBJ1-4
clone size: NA
V gene: TRBV7-3
D gene: NA
CDR3 protein: CASSLITGLTNEKLFF
CDR3 DNA: TGTGCCAGCAGCCTTATTACAGGGTTGACTAATGAAAAACTGTTTTTT

J gene: TRBJ1-2
clone size: NA
V gene: TRBV9
D gene: NA
CDR3 protein: CASSVAGYGYTF
CDR3 DNA: TGTGCCAGCAGCGTAGCGGGGTACGGCTACACCTTC

J gene: TRBJ2-3
clone size: NA
V gene: TRBV5-1
D gene: NA
CDR3 protein: CASSFRASDSTDTQYF
CDR3 DNA: TGCGCCAGCAGCTTCCGGGCTAGCGATAGCACAGATACGCAGTATTTT

J gene: TRBJ1-1
clone size: NA
V gene: TRBV6-1
D gene: NA
CDR3 protein: CASSEGVGGRRTEAFF
CDR3 DNA: TGTGCCAGCAGTGAAGGGGTGGGCGGGAGAAGGACTGAAGCTTTCTTT

J gene: TRBJ2-3
clone size: NA
V gene: TRBV28
D gene: NA
CDR3 protein: CASSSLRSALGDTQYF
CDR3 DNA: TGTGCCAGCAGTTCCCTTCGGAGCGCGCTCGGGGATACGCAGTATTTT

J gene: TRBJ1-5
clone size: few
V gene: TRBV5-1
D gene: NA
CDR3 protein: CASSFRGGQPQHF
CDR3 DNA: TGCGCCAGCAGCTTTAGGGGTGGCCAGCCCCAGCATTTT

J gene: TRBJ1-3
clone size: NA
V gene: TRBV19
D gene: TRBD1
CDR3 protein: CASSTPGQGSKDTIYF
CDR3 DNA: TGTGCCAGTAGTACCCCCGGACAGGGGAGTAAGGACACCATATATTTT

J gene: TRBJ2-1
clone size: NA
V gene: TRBV30
D gene: NA
CDR3 protein: CAWSVTRARPAYNEQFF
CDR3 DNA: TGTGCCTGGAGTGTAACTCGTGCGCGACCCGCCTACAATGAGCAGTTCTTC

J gene: TRBJ2-3
clone size: NA
V gene: TRBV18
D gene: TRBD2
CDR3 protein: CASSPSSGGLTDTQYF
CDR3 DNA: TGTGCCAGCTCACCCTCTAGCGGGGGGCTCACAGATACGCAGTATTTT

J gene: TRBJ2-7
clone size: NA
V gene: TRBV20-1
D gene: NA
CDR3 protein: CSASTSYEQYF
CDR3 DNA: TGCAGTGCTAGCACCTCCTACGAGCAGTACTTC

J gene: TRBJ2-3
clone size: NA
V gene: TRBV7-3
D gene: NA
CDR3 protein: CASSLTPTDTQYF
CDR3 DNA: TGTGCCAGCAGCTTAACTCCCACAGATACGCAGTATTTT